This entry is about one T cell receptor (beta chain). This entry belongs to a study of post-analysis software for immune sequencing data. TCR beta cDNA libraries included unique molecular identifiers. Each sample of about 0.95 to 10 million input T cells yielded around 500,000 cDNA molecules, so each molecule approximated one T cell. TCRdb re-called the PCR reads with MiXCR, one entry per CDR3 protein. Altogether about 430,000 distinct CDR3 sequences are present, about 40% being singletons, with the ten largest covering under 9%. This clonotype was sampled from a girl aged 2-9 years with multiple sclerosis. Sequenced sample: blood.

The CDR3 DNA is TGTGCCAGCAGCTTACGTGATGGCTACACCTTC. It encodes CASSLRDGYTF. The chain combines TRBV7-9 with TRBJ1-2; D remains ambiguous. V shed 2 bases and J shed 6 bases, with 4 bases lying between them. Per germline, CDR1 SEHNR and CDR2 FQNEAQ (reference sequence). The CDR3 has 11 amino acids. The entire variable domain, with the rest obtained from reference TRBV7-9 and TRBJ1-2, is as follows: DTGVSQNPRHKITKRGQNVTFRCDPISEHNRLYWYRQTLGQGPEFLTYFQNEAQLEKSRLLSDRFSAERPKGSFSTLEIQRTEQGDSAMYLCASSLRDGYTFGSGTRLTVV.